This record covers a single TCR beta chain. Its antigen is unknown. This CDR3 comprises 16 residues. Between the trimmed V and J ends, which lost 2 bases and 0 bases, there was a span of 12 bases. The germline V gene encodes CDR1 SGHKS and CDR2 YYEKEE (reference sequence). The data belong to a study of T cell repertoires in cytomegalovirus infection. Study-level background: Matching HLA type, along with CMV infection, was indicated by public TCR beta signatures. Whole-study results and caveats: Identification of carriers of CMV plus the relevant HLA was performed using cumulative public TCR beta family frequency. Dominating the ex vivo response were HLA-C-restricted CMV-specific TCR beta clonotypes.

In TCRdb, the reads were re-called with MiXCR into one record per CDR3 protein. The table records some 700,000 distinct CDR3 sequences, 30% to 35% of them present only once. The clonotype originates from a human donor in good health (CMV status not recorded). Some clones in this sample may be carry-over from other donors' samples. This chain links TRBV5-5 with TRBJ1-3; D gene unclear. Material: cultured PBMCs, obtained from culture after CMV antigen stimulation. In nucleotides, the CDR3 is TGTGCCAGCAGCTTCATAGGGTCGAGCTCTGGAAACACCATATATTTT. Protein: CASSFIGSSSGNTIYF. Using reference TRBV5-5 and TRBJ1-3 for the parts outside the CDR3, the full variable domain is DAGVTQSPTHLIKTRGQQVTLRCSPISGHKSVSWYQQVLGQGPQFIFQYYEKEERGRGNFPDRFSARQFPNYSSELNVNALLLGDSALYLCASSFIGSSSGNTIYFGEGSWLTVV.